The sequence of this T cell receptor (beta chain) was determined in a study of response to subunit inactivated influenza vaccine. Trimming took 5 bases from V and 7 from J, leaving 20 bases between them. The CDR3 is 15 amino acids. CDR1 MNHEY and CDR2 SMNVEV come from the germline V gene (reference sequence). A single record per CDR3 protein comes from TCRdb applying MiXCR to the RT-PCR reads. The profile shows over 450,000 distinct CDR3 sequences, approximately 12% of them singletons. The table lists this clonotype with a few counts. The source was PBMCs from blood, collected about 40 days after vaccination. The source is a man aged 50 or older who received an inactivated influenza vaccine. V is TRBV27 and J is TRBJ1-2; the D gene is possibly TRBD1 (5 bases). CDR3 residues: CASSRLGTGIGGYTF. The CDR3, as DNA: TGTGCCAGCAGTCGCCTCGGGACGGGAATCGGTGGCTACACCTTC.